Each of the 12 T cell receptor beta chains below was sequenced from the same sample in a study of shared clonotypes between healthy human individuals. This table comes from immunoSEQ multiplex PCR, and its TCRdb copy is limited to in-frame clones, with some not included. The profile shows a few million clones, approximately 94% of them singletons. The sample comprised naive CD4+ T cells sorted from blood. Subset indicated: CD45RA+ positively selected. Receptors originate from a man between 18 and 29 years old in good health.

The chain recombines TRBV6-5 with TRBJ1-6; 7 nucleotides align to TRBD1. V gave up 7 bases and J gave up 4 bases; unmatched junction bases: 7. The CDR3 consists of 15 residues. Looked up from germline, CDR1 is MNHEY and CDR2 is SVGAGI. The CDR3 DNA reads TGTGCCAGCAAGACAGGGACCGATTATAATTCACCCCTCCACTTT. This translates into CASKTGTDYNSPLHF.

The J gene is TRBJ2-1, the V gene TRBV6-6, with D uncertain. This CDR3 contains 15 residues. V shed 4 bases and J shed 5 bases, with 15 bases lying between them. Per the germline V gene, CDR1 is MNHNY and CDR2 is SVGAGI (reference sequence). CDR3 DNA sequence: TGTGCCAGCAGTTCTCATGGCCTGGCCAACAATGAGCAGTTCTTC. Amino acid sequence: CASSSHGLANNEQFF.

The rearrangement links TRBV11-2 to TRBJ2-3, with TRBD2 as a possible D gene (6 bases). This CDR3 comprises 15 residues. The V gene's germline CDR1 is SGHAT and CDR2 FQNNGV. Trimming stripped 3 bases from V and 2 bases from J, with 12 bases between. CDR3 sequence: CASSFFPSATDTQYF. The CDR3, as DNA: TGTGCCAGCAGCTTTTTTCCTAGCGCCACAGATACGCAGTATTTT.

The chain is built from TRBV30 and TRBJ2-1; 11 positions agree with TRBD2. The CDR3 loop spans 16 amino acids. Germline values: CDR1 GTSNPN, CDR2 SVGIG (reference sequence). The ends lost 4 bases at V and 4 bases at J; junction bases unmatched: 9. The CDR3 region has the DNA TGTGCCTGGAAATTGGGAGCTAGCGGGAGGTACAATGAGCAGTTCTTC. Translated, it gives CAWKLGASGRYNEQFF.

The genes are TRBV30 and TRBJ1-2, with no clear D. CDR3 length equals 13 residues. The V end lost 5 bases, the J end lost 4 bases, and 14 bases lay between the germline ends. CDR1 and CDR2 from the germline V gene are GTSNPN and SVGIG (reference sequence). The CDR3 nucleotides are TGTGCCTGGGTCCCGACGGGGTTCTATGGCTACACCTTC. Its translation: CAWVPTGFYGYTF.

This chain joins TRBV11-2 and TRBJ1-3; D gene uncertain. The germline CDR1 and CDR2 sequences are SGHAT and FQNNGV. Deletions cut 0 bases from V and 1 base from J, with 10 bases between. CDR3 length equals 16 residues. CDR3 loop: CASSLDWPGSGNTIYF. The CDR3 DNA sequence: TGTGCCAGCAGCTTAGATTGGCCCGGTTCTGGAAACACCATATATTTT.

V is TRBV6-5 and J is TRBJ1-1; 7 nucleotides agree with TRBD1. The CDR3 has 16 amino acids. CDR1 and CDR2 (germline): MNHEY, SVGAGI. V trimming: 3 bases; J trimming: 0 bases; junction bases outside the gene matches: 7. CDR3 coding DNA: TGTGCCAGCAGTTATCCGAGGACAGGACTGAACACTGAAGCTTTCTTT. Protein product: CASSYPRTGLNTEAFF.

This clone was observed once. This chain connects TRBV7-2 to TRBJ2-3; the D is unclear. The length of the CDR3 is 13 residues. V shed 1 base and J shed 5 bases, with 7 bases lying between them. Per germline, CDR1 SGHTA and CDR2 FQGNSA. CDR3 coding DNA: TGTGCCAGCAGCTTAGGAGTGGGAGATACGCAGTATTTT. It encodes CASSLGVGDTQYF.

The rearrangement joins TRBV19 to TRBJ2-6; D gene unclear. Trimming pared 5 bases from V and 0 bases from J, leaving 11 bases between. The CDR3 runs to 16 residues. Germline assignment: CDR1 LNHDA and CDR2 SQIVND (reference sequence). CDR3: CASSPGDISGANVLTF. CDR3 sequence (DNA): TGTGCCAGTAGTCCCGGTGATATCTCTGGGGCCAACGTCCTGACTTTC.

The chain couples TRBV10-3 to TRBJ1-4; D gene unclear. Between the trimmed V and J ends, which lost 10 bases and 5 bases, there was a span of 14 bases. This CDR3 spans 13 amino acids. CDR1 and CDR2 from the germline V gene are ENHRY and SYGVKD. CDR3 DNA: TGTGCCACCTCGAAGGGAGGGAATGAAAAACTGTTTTTT. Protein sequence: CATSKGGNEKLFF.

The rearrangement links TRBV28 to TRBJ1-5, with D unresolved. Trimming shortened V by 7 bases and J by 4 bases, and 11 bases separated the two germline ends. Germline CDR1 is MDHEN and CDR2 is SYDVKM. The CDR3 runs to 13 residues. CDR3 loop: CASTRVFNQPQHF. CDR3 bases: TGTGCCAGCACCCGGGTTTTTAATCAGCCCCAGCATTTT.

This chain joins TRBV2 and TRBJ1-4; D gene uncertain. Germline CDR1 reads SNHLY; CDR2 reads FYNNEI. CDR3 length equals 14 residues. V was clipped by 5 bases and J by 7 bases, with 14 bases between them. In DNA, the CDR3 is TGTGCCAGCAGTCAGGAGGTTTCGGGTGAAAAACTGTTTTTT. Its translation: CASSQEVSGEKLFF.